Shown below are 20 T cell receptor beta chains from a single sample sequenced in a study of identical twins. TCRdb passed the 5' RACE reads through MiXCR, listing each CDR3 protein once. The sample holds 700,000 or so distinct CDR3 sequences; approximately 9% are singletons and the top ten take around 0.98%. Separately, the same data were catalogued under a study of yellow fever vaccine responses in identical twins.

Source material: PBMCs. Receptors were obtained from a woman between 18 and 29 years old in good health.

This clonotype was counted a few times. The V call is TRBV7-9, the J call TRBJ2-5; the match to TRBD1 covers 10 bases. V trimming: 3 bases; J trimming: 4 bases; junction bases outside the gene matches: 2. This CDR3 spans 14 amino acids. Germline CDR1 reads SEHNR; CDR2 reads FQNEAQ (reference sequence). Written as DNA, the CDR3 is TGTGCCAGCAGCTTTAGGACAGGGGGAGAGACCCAGTACTTC. Translating gives CASSFRTGGETQYF.

This clonotype occurred many times. The chain employs TRBV2 and TRBJ2-3, with TRBD2 identical over 14 bases. Trimming at V came to 8 bases and at J to 6 bases, leaving 4 bases not matched to a gene. CDR1 SNHLY and CDR2 FYNNEI come from the germline V gene. This CDR3 region has 14 residues. The CDR3 DNA is TGTGCCAGCGGTGGACTAGCGGGAGGCGATACGCAGTATTTT. Translated, it gives CASGGLAGGDTQYF.

This clonotype was detected ten times or more. The chain combines TRBV4-1 with TRBJ2-5; 8 nucleotides align to TRBD1. The CDR3 is 17 residues long. Germline CDR1 MGHRA, CDR2 YSYEKL. Unmatched junction bases numbered 8, after V lost 0 bases and J lost 2 bases. The CDR3 protein is CASSQDTSDRVQETQYF. CDR3 nucleotide sequence: TGCGCCAGCAGCCAAGATACGTCGGACAGGGTACAAGAGACCCAGTACTTC.

This clonotype was counted many times. This chain links TRBV5-1 with TRBJ2-1; D remains unclear. The CDR3 spans 11 residues. Germline loops: CDR1 SGHRS, CDR2 YFSETQ. Trimming took 4 bases from V and 6 from J, leaving 5 bases between them. Here the CDR3 DNA reads TGCGCCAGCAGCCGGGCCAATGAGCAGTTCTTC. Encoded protein: CASSRANEQFF.

The chain recombines TRBV6-6 with TRBJ2-3; D is ambiguous. This CDR3 contains 12 residues. Trimming removed 8 bases from V and 3 bases from J, with 9 bases in between. Germline loops: CDR1 MNHNY, CDR2 SVGAGI (reference sequence). The CDR3 sequence: CASGTQTDTQYF. CDR3 in DNA: TGTGCCAGCGGCACACAAACAGATACGCAGTATTTT.

The chain employs TRBV7-9 and TRBJ2-7, with a possible D match to TRBD1 (6 bases). The length of the CDR3 is 15 residues. V dropped 1 base and J dropped 2 bases, with 12 bases sitting between them. Germline CDR1 reads SEHNR; CDR2 reads FQNEAQ (reference sequence). DNA of the CDR3: TGTGCCAGCAGCTTAGACAGGGTTAGCACCTACGAGCAGTACTTC. This gives the protein CASSLDRVSTYEQYF.

This clonotype was seen repeatedly, ten times or more. The rearrangement joins TRBV12-3 or TRBV12-4 to TRBJ2-3; TRBD1 agrees at 9 bases. CDR3 length: 16 amino acids. V shed 4 bases and J 3 bases; nucleotides not matched to a gene: 8. The CDR3 reads CASSSTRDRATDTQYF. The CDR3 DNA reads TGTGCCAGCAGTTCGACGCGGGACAGGGCAACAGATACGCAGTATTTT.

The chain uses TRBV14 and TRBJ1-2, with D possibly TRBD1 on 5 matching bases. The CDR3 length is 14 residues. The germline V and J ends were trimmed by 4 bases and 13 bases, with 22 bases remaining between them. Germline lookup yields CDR1 SGHDN and CDR2 FVKESK. This CDR3 is CASSLISGVREFTF. For the CDR3, the DNA is TGTGCCAGCAGCCTGATTTCGGGAGTCAGGGAGTTCACCTTC.

This clonotype came up a few times. The gene calls are TRBV6-1 and TRBJ2-5; D possibly corresponds to TRBD2 (6 bases). V was shortened by 4 bases and J by 3 bases, with 12 bases between the two germline ends. There are 14 residues in the CDR3. Looked up from germline, CDR1 is MNHNS and CDR2 is SASEGT. CDR3: CASSVTGTEETQYF. As DNA, the CDR3 is TGTGCCAGCAGTGTAACCGGGACTGAAGAGACCCAGTACTTC.

This clonotype has just a few counts. This rearrangement joins TRBV12-3 or TRBV12-4 to TRBJ1-4; D remains unclear. Trimming pared 1 base from V and 2 bases from J, leaving 2 bases between. The CDR3 extends over 13 amino acids. The CDR3 loop is CASSLDTNEKLFF. Here the CDR3 DNA reads TGTGCCAGCAGTTTAGATACTAATGAAAAACTGTTTTTT.

The V and J genes are TRBV3-1 and TRBJ1-6; D gene ambiguous. Trimming pared 0 bases from V and 7 bases from J, leaving 10 bases between. This CDR3 is built from 15 residues. Per the germline V gene, CDR1 is LGHDT and CDR2 is YNNKEL (reference sequence). Written as DNA, the CDR3 is TGTGCCAGCAGCCAAGATACGGGGAGGAATTCACCCCTCCACTTT. Translation gives CASSQDTGRNSPLHF.

This clonotype turned up a few times. The CDR3 loop is CSVVAGIGEQYF. Here the CDR3 DNA reads TGCAGCGTTGTCGCGGGAATCGGGGAGCAGTACTTC. V usage is TRBV29-1 and J usage is TRBJ2-7; maybe TRBD2 (6 bases). Trimming stripped 4 bases from V and 7 bases from J, with 14 bases between. The CDR3 runs to 12 residues. Germline V CDR1 and CDR2: SQVTM, ANQGSEA.

The genes are TRBV29-1 and TRBJ2-1, with TRBD1 identical over 7 bases. The CDR3 spans 12 residues. Germline V gene data show CDR1 as SQVTM and CDR2 as ANQGSEA. V gave up 6 bases and J gave up 12 bases; unmatched junction bases: 11. Here the CDR3 reads CSVEPDRVRQFF. DNA for the CDR3: TGCAGCGTAGAACCCGACAGGGTCCGGCAGTTCTTC.

This clonotype was picked up a small number of times. The CDR3, as DNA: TGTGCCAGCAGTGAAATTCGGGACAGGGGAGAGACCCAGTACTTC. Amino acid sequence: CASSEIRDRGETQYF. The chain uses TRBV25-1 and TRBJ2-5, with 10 nucleotides matching TRBD1. J was trimmed by 4 bases and V by 2 bases; bases with no gene match: 4. The CDR3 contains 15 residues. CDR1 is MGHDK, CDR2 SYGVNS, per germline.

This chain connects TRBV27 to TRBJ2-7; 7 nucleotides match TRBD2. The germline V gene encodes CDR1 MNHEY and CDR2 SMNVEV (reference sequence). The CDR3 runs to 15 residues. V shed 3 bases and J 2 bases; nucleotides not matched to a gene: 7. The CDR3 spells CASSFRDYPTYEQYF. CDR3 nucleotides: TGTGCCAGCAGTTTTCGGGACTACCCGACCTACGAGCAGTACTTC.

This clonotype came up a few times. The chain joins TRBV7-9 to TRBJ2-5; TRBD1 might be the D (6 bases). The CDR3 covers 14 residues. Trimming removed 5 bases at V and 1 base at J, with 11 bases between. The germline CDR1 and CDR2 sequences are SEHNR and FQNEAQ (reference sequence). Written as DNA, the CDR3 is TGTGCCAGCAGCCCTCGACAGGTCCAAGAGACCCAGTACTTC. Its protein is CASSPRQVQETQYF.

V and J are TRBV20-1 and TRBJ2-2, with TRBD2 matching over 12 bases. With V trimmed by 0 bases and J by 9 bases, 8 bases remained unmatched. The CDR3 runs 16 residues. Germline V gene sequence: CDR1 DFQATT, CDR2 SNEGSKA (reference sequence). The CDR3 reads CSARDSGLAGYRELFF. CDR3 nucleotide sequence: TGCAGTGCTAGAGATTCAGGACTAGCGGGGTACCGGGAGCTGTTTTTT.

This clonotype was detected only a few times. V is TRBV2 and J is TRBJ2-1; D gene ambiguous. CDR1 and CDR2 (germline): SNHLY, FYNNEI. This CDR3 region has 11 residues. V lost 8 bases and J 7 bases, leaving 9 bases between the germline ends. Written as DNA, the CDR3 is TGTGCCAGCGCCTTCGGTAATGAGCAGTTCTTC. Protein product: CASAFGNEQFF.

This clonotype was found a few times. The CDR3 DNA follows: TGTGCCAGCAGTTCCAGTTCACCGACCGGGGAGCTGTTTTTT. This gives the protein CASSSSSPTGELFF. This chain links TRBV12-3 or TRBV12-4 with TRBJ2-2; D unresolved. The CDR3 length is 14 residues. V lost 4 bases and J 5 bases, leaving 11 bases between the germline ends.

The genes are TRBV11-2 and TRBJ2-6; 8 nucleotides agree with TRBD1. Germline V gene data show CDR1 as SGHAT and CDR2 as FQNNGV. V lost 3 bases to trimming and J lost 1 base; unmatched junction nucleotides: 11. This CDR3 has 19 residues. CDR3 DNA: TGTGCCAGCAGCTTTACTAGACAGGGGAGCCTATCTGGGGCCAACGTCCTGACTTTC. Encoded protein: CASSFTRQGSLSGANVLTF.